The clone carrying this T cell receptor beta chain was picked up a small number of times. As processed by the authors: Using reference gene primer amplification, nucleated cell counts were estimated. Profiled with immunoSEQ multiplex PCR; TCRdb holds only in-frame clones, not every one. From that table come the V and J calls and clone size; the DNA was used to work out D and trimming. Here the sample spans more than 30,000 clones, approximately 86% being singletons. The sample is drawn from a study of blood T cell repertoires in COVID-19. Overall study: Acute-phase and convalescent COVID-19 samples originated in the United States, Italy and Spain. PBMCs, B-cell-depleted T cells, or T cells were the source of the cDNA or gDNA that made up the material.

This CDR3 is 11 amino acids long. Germline V gene lookup returns CDR1 DFQATT and CDR2 SNEGSKA (reference sequence). V was trimmed by 3 bases and J by 5 bases, leaving 8 bases between them. This sequence originates from a woman older than 75 with active or convalescent COVID-19. The sample was peripheral blood. The chain recombines TRBV20-1 with TRBJ2-7; no clear D. For the CDR3, the DNA is TGCAGTGCTAGCGGAGTCAACGAGCAGTACTTC. This sequence encodes CSASGVNEQYF.